The source of this TCR beta chain is a study of cytomegalovirus exposure and HLA in healthy donors. The length of the CDR3 is 14 residues. Germline V gives CDR1 SNHLY, CDR2 FYNNEI. V shed 6 bases and J shed 4 bases, with 15 bases lying between them. The PCR employed 60 Vbeta primers together with 13 Jbeta primers. TCRdb keeps only in-frame clones here, not all; method: immunoSEQ multiplex PCR. The sample contains over 100,000 clones, more than 70% of which appear only once. Sequenced sample: PBMCs. The sequence came from a male donor in good health and CMV-seronegative. The chain joins TRBV2 to TRBJ1-2; tentatively, D is TRBD1 (6 bases). The CDR3 here is CASRLETGVYGYTF. The DNA of the CDR3 is TGTGCCAGCAGACTTGAGACAGGAGTCTATGGCTACACCTTC.